This passage covers 27 T cell receptor beta chains from one sample sequenced in a study of blood T cell repertoires in COVID-19 (dated by TCRdb to between 2020 and 2021). Libraries were prepared through the immunoSEQ multiplex PCR assay. This is the immuneACCESS table as TCRdb keeps it, with only in-frame sequences that have V and J called. A part of the clones is gone; compared with another copy, unresolved V genes explain less than half, and the rest is unexplained. Here the sample has fewer than 350,000 clones; around 90% occur a single time. The biggest ten clones account for 6.5% to 8% of the sample. Sequencing was carried out using peripheral blood. The receptors derive from a woman aged 25 to 39 with COVID-19, enrolled during active disease.

A single count supports this clone. The V gene is TRBV13, the J gene TRBJ2-3, with 8 bases fitting TRBD2. Unmatched junction bases numbered 5, after V lost 5 bases and J lost 1 base. The CDR3 has 15 residues. Germline V gene data show CDR1 as PRHDT and CDR2 as FYEKMQ (reference sequence). CDR3 coding DNA: TGTGCCAGCAGCCGAGCGGGAGTCCGCACAGATACGCAGTATTTT. This codes for CASSRAGVRTDTQYF.

This chain links TRBV10-3 with TRBJ2-6, with TRBD1 identical over 7 bases. The ends lost 8 bases at V and 2 bases at J; junction bases unmatched: 15. The CDR3 is 18 amino acids. Germline CDR1 and CDR2: ENHRY and SYGVKD. CDR3 protein: CAISPEQGNLAGANVLTF. The CDR3 DNA reads TGTGCCATCTCTCCCGAACAGGGGAATTTGGCTGGGGCCAACGTCCTGACTTTC.

This clone was recorded once. The rearrangement links TRBV4-2 to TRBJ2-7; maybe TRBD2 (6 bases). The CDR3 is 13 amino acids. From germline, CDR1 is LGHNA and CDR2 YNFKEQ. Trimming removed 5 bases at V and 3 bases at J, with 11 bases between. DNA of the CDR3: TGTGCCAGCAGCTACAGAGCGGGCTACGAGCAGTACTTC. Protein: CASSYRAGYEQYF.

This chain joins TRBV28 and TRBJ2-1; D is unresolved. The CDR3 sequence is 14 residues long. From germline, CDR1 is MDHEN and CDR2 SYDVKM. Trimming took off 5 bases at V and 9 bases at J, with 17 bases between the two ends. The CDR3 spells CASSPSYSATEQFF. CDR3 in DNA: TGTGCCAGCAGTCCGAGCTATTCCGCCACTGAGCAGTTCTTC.

The chain carries TRBV7-2 and TRBJ2-7, with 7 nucleotides matching TRBD2. Germline V CDR1 and CDR2: SGHTA, FQGNSA. The CDR3 spans 15 residues. V trimming: 5 bases; J trimming: 0 bases; junction bases outside the gene matches: 7. The CDR3 loop is CASSLTSAHSYEQYF. The CDR3 DNA is TGTGCCAGCAGCCTCACTAGCGCCCACTCCTACGAGCAGTACTTC.

The rearrangement joins TRBV9 to TRBJ2-5; 13 bases are shared with TRBD2. CDR3 length: 15 residues. V was clipped by 3 bases and J by 4 bases; unmatched bases: 3. Looked up from germline, CDR1 is SGDLS and CDR2 is YYNGEE. Written as DNA, the CDR3 is TGTGCCAGCAGCGCTGGACTAGCGGGAGCAGAGACCCAGTACTTC. It specifies CASSAGLAGAETQYF.

This clone appeared a single time. This sequence joins TRBV2 and TRBJ2-7, with 13 bases lining up with TRBD2. The CDR3 consists of 13 residues. J lost 7 bases, V lost 5 bases, and 2 bases had no gene match. Germline-derived CDR1 and CDR2 are SNHLY and FYNNEI. The DNA for the CDR3 is TGTGCCAGCAGTATGGGACTAGCGGGAGAGCAGTACTTC. Its protein is CASSMGLAGEQYF.

The rearrangement links TRBV20-1 to TRBJ2-7; D is undetermined. Germline-derived CDR1 and CDR2 are DFQATT and SNEGSKA (reference sequence). The CDR3 covers 11 residues. The V gene lost 6 bases and the J gene lost 6 bases, with 12 bases spanning the gap. The CDR3 sequence is CSATTVSEQYF. The DNA for the CDR3 is TGCAGTGCCACGACTGTTTCCGAGCAGTACTTC.

The chain employs TRBV30 and TRBJ2-2; 7 bases fit TRBD1. Germline values: CDR1 GTSNPN, CDR2 SVGIG (reference sequence). The V segment lost 0 bases and the J segment 2 bases; nucleotides outside the gene matches: 3. CDR3 length equals 15 residues. CDR3 nucleotide sequence: TGTGCCTGGAGTGTACGGGACAGTAACACCGGGGAGCTGTTTTTT. It encodes CAWSVRDSNTGELFF.

The chain combines TRBV6-1 with TRBJ2-1; TRBD2 matches 7 bases. This CDR3 spans 13 amino acids. J lost 4 bases, V lost 7 bases, and 4 bases had no gene match. Germline assignment: CDR1 MNHNS and CDR2 SASEGT. As DNA, the CDR3 is TGTGCCAGCAATCCGGGAGGTTACAATGAGCAGTTCTTC. Its protein is CASNPGGYNEQFF.

CDR3 bases: TGCGCCAGCCTTGGACGGGGACTAGCGGGCGACACCGGGGAGCTGTTTTTT. Translation gives CASLGRGLAGDTGELFF. This chain joins TRBV23-1 and TRBJ2-2; the match to TRBD2 covers 12 bases. TRBV23-1 is an open reading frame, and its role is uncertain. The CDR3 has 17 residues. With V trimmed by 8 bases and J by 3 bases, 10 bases remained unmatched.

This clone showed up just once. In DNA, the CDR3 is TGTGCCAGCAGCTTGTTCGGGGGGCGAGGCACCGGGGAGCTGTTTTTT. Amino acids: CASSLFGGRGTGELFF. This chain links TRBV5-5 with TRBJ2-2; perhaps TRBD2 as D (7 bases). The CDR3 covers 16 residues. The V gene's germline CDR1 is SGHKS and CDR2 YYEKEE (reference sequence). V was shortened by 1 base and J by 4 bases, with 14 bases between the two germline ends.

V and J are TRBV30 and TRBJ2-2; D may be TRBD2 (6 bases). CDR1 GTSNPN and CDR2 SVGIG come from the germline V gene (reference sequence). CDR3 length: 14 residues. Trimming pared 6 bases from V and 4 bases from J, leaving 15 bases between. The CDR3 region is CACQGGPVTGELFF. Written as DNA, the CDR3 is TGTGCCTGTCAAGGAGGGCCAGTCACCGGGGAGCTGTTTTTT.

The chain recombines TRBV18 with TRBJ2-2; 7 nucleotides line up with TRBD2. Germline values: CDR1 KGHSH, CDR2 LQKENI. V lost 4 bases and J lost 7; bases outside the gene matches: 12. This CDR3 is 16 amino acids long. The CDR3 sequence is CASSRQTSPVGGELFF. CDR3 in DNA: TGTGCCAGCTCACGCCAGACTAGCCCAGTGGGCGGGGAGCTGTTTTTT.

The J gene is TRBJ2-5, the V gene TRBV28, with 7 bases that match TRBD2. The CDR3 is 15 residues long. J gave up 4 bases and V 5 bases, and 10 bases lay outside the gene matches. Germline V gene sequence: CDR1 MDHEN, CDR2 SYDVKM. CDR3 amino acids: CASSERAGAVETQYF. CDR3 DNA sequence: TGTGCCAGCAGTGAACGGGCGGGAGCGGTAGAGACCCAGTACTTC.

This rearrangement joins TRBV11-1 to TRBJ2-7, with a tentative D call TRBD2 (6 bases). Trimming shortened V by 5 bases and J by 6 bases, and 20 bases separated the two germline ends. The CDR3 covers 15 residues. Germline assignment: CDR1 SGHAT and CDR2 FQDESV (reference sequence). CDR3 loop: CASSTRTKPHSEQYF. CDR3 nucleotide sequence: TGTGCCAGCAGCACCAGGACTAAGCCTCACAGCGAGCAGTACTTC.

The chain carries TRBV9 and TRBJ2-1; 7 nucleotides align to TRBD2. This CDR3 has 16 residues. The V gene's germline CDR1 is SGDLS and CDR2 YYNGEE. The J segment lost 8 bases and the V segment lost 0 bases, leaving 11 bases of the junction unmatched. CDR3 sequence reads: CASSVVPGGSSDEQFF. The CDR3 bases are TGTGCCAGCAGCGTAGTTCCGGGCGGGAGTAGTGATGAGCAGTTCTTC.

The chain uses TRBV3-1 (or the pseudogene TRBV3-2) and TRBJ2-5, with a tentative D call TRBD2 (5 bases). The germline CDR1 and CDR2 sequences are LGHDT and YNNKEL (reference sequence). CDR3 size: 12 residues. V dropped 11 bases and J dropped 2 bases, with 12 bases sitting between them. CDR3 DNA: TGTGCCGCCTCGGGGATACAAGAGACCCAGTACTTC. Translation gives CAASGIQETQYF.

The V call is TRBV10-3, the J call TRBJ2-6; D is ambiguous. This CDR3 spans 12 amino acids. From germline, CDR1 is ENHRY and CDR2 SYGVKD. V lost 11 bases, J lost 6 bases, and 11 bases lay in between. DNA for the CDR3: TGTGCCGCGCGGAGTATGGCCAACGTCCTGACTTTC. Its translation is CAARSMANVLTF.

This clone was seen just once. The rearrangement joins TRBV4-2 to TRBJ1-2; D gene unclear. There are 17 residues in the CDR3. Germline V gives CDR1 LGHNA, CDR2 YNFKEQ. The V gene lost 0 bases and the J gene lost 4 bases, with 18 bases spanning the gap. The CDR3 DNA sequence: TGTGCCAGCAGCCAAGATCTCGGGAATCCTGGGTCCTATGGCTACACCTTC. Translation: CASSQDLGNPGSYGYTF.

This rearrangement joins TRBV7-9 to TRBJ1-3; D uncertain. Germline V gene sequence: CDR1 SEHNR, CDR2 FQNEAQ (reference sequence). The V gene lost 5 bases and the J gene lost 4 bases, with 12 bases spanning the gap. This CDR3 contains 14 residues. The CDR3 region is CASSSRDRGNTIYF. Here the CDR3 DNA reads TGTGCCAGCAGCAGCCGGGATCGGGGAAACACCATATATTTT.

This chain joins TRBV28 and TRBJ2-5; 8 positions match TRBD2. Trimming at V came to 3 bases and at J to 4 bases, leaving 7 bases not matched to a gene. The germline V gene has CDR1 MDHEN and CDR2 SYDVKM. There are 15 residues in the CDR3. The CDR3 region has the DNA TGTGCCAGCAGTTTGTTCGGGAGGGCCACAGAGACCCAGTACTTC. This sequence encodes CASSLFGRATETQYF.

The chain has TRBV28 and TRBJ1-5; 9 nucleotides match TRBD1. Germline CDR1 and CDR2: MDHEN and SYDVKM. This CDR3 has 15 amino acids. V lost 6 bases and J lost 6; bases outside the gene matches: 9. CDR3 coding DNA: TGTGCCAGCAGCCCCTGGGACAGGGCAGGTCAGCCCCAGCATTTT. Protein: CASSPWDRAGQPQHF.

The CDR3 sequence: CASSGTGVNSPLHF. The CDR3 nucleotides read TGTGCCAGCAGTGGAACAGGGGTCAATTCACCCCTCCACTTT. The V call is TRBV28, the J call TRBJ1-6; 7 nucleotides line up with TRBD1. The germline gives CDR1 MDHEN, CDR2 SYDVKM. V lost 5 bases and J lost 7; bases outside the gene matches: 5. The CDR3 covers 14 residues.

This chain joins TRBV9 and TRBJ2-4; D is undetermined. The CDR3 runs 14 residues. Trimming cost V 0 bases and J 0 bases, with 4 bases left between them. The germline V gene has CDR1 SGDLS and CDR2 YYNGEE. DNA for the CDR3: TGTGCCAGCAGCGTAGCTTCAGCCAAAAACATTCAGTACTTC. Its translation: CASSVASAKNIQYF. Combining the CDR3 with reference TRBV9 and TRBJ2-4 gives the whole variable domain DSGVTQTPKHLITATGQRVTLRCSPRSGDLSVYWYQQSLDQGLQFLIQYYNGEERAKGNILERFSAQQFPDLHSELNLSSLELGDSALYFCASSVASAKNIQYFGAGTRLSVL.

The rearrangement joins TRBV5-1 to TRBJ2-3; 8 bases fit TRBD2. Germline CDR1 reads SGHRS; CDR2 reads YFSETQ. The CDR3 has 16 residues. With V trimmed by 10 bases and J by 0 bases, 13 bases remained unmatched. CDR3 sequence reads: CAGHHGGRTSTDTQYF. DNA for the CDR3: TGCGCCGGGCACCACGGCGGGAGGACTAGCACAGATACGCAGTATTTT.

The rearrangement uses TRBV5-4 and TRBJ1-5, with TRBD1 as a possible D gene (5 bases). Germline values: CDR1 SGHNT, CDR2 YYREEE (reference sequence). Trimming removed 4 bases at V and 8 bases at J, with 13 bases between. There are 13 residues in the CDR3. The CDR3 loop reads CASSLHGGEPQHF. CDR3 coding DNA: TGTGCCAGCAGCCTGCACGGGGGAGAGCCCCAGCATTTT.